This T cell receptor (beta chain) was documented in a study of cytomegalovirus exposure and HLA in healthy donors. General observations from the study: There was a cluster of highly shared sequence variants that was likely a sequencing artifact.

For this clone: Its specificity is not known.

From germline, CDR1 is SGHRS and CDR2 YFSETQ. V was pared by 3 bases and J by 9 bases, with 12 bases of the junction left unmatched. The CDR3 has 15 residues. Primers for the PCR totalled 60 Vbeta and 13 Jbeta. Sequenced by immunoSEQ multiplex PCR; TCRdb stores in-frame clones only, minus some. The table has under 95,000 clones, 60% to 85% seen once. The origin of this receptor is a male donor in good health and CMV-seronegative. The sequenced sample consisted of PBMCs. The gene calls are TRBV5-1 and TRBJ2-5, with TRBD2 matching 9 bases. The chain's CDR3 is CASSSTSGERGAQYF. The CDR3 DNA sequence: TGCGCCAGCAGCTCCACGAGCGGGGAGCGGGGGGCCCAGTACTTC.